Listed below are T cell receptor beta chains from one sample, sequenced in a study of regulatory T cells in long-lasting Graves disease. MiXCR, applied by TCRdb to the multiplex PCR reads, yields one record per CDR3 protein. The table has 350,000 to 550,000 distinct CDR3 sequences, less than 20% seen once. The data also belong to a second study, concerning T cells in Graves' hyperthyroidism and ophthalmopathy.

The sequencing here drew on peripheral blood mononuclear cells (PBMCs), taken at new diagnosis, from a patient treated with antithyroid drugs. The source is a woman between 18 and 29 years old with Graves disease. CDR3s include the opening cysteine and the closing phenylalanine or tryptophan. The order of the fields is V gene, clone size, J gene, D gene, CDR3 protein, CDR3 DNA. The D gene is left open where the match is weak. Clone size is shown for a subset of rows, as once, few, many or a class of expanded clone.

TRBV11-2	many	TRBJ1-4	TRBD1	CASSSYRGRSRKLFF	TGTGCCAGCAGCTCTTACAGGGGGCGTAGCAGAAAACTGTTTTTT
TRBV18	many	TRBJ2-1	NA	CASSPVPGLSYNEQFF	TGTGCCAGCTCACCAGTGCCAGGCCTCTCCTACAATGAGCAGTTCTTC
TRBV7-6	NA	TRBJ2-1	NA	CASSLDGGPHNEQFF	TGTGCCAGCAGCTTAGATGGAGGGCCCCACAATGAGCAGTTCTTC
TRBV2	few	TRBJ2-1	NA	CASRQGSYNEQFF	TGTGCCAGCAGACAGGGTTCCTACAATGAGCAGTTCTTC
TRBV20-1	few	TRBJ2-1	NA	CSAREWTNNEQFF	TGCAGTGCTAGGGAATGGACTAACAATGAGCAATTCTTC
TRBV18	NA	TRBJ2-2	NA	CASSIQGPATGELFF	TGTGCCAGCTCGATACAGGGTCCCGCCACCGGGGAGCTGTTTTTT
TRBV6-5	NA	TRBJ1-2	NA	CASSYPESDYTF	TGTGCCAGCAGTTACCCGGAATCTGACTACACCTTC
TRBV3-1	many	TRBJ2-1	TRBD2	CASSQKGKREYVREQFF	TGTGCCAGCAGCCAAAAGGGTAAGCGGGAATACGTACGGGAGCAGTTCTTC
TRBV30	many	TRBJ2-1	TRBD2	CAWSETSGNEQFF	TGTGCCTGGAGTGAGACTAGCGGAAATGAGCAGTTCTTC
TRBV25-1	few	TRBJ2-1	TRBD2	CASSEYRLAGGNNEQFF	TGTGCCAGCAGTGAATATAGGTTAGCGGGAGGGAACAATGAGCAGTTCTTC
TRBV11-2	many	TRBJ2-3	NA	CASSPGADTQYF	TGTGCCAGCAGTCCAGGGGCAGATACGCAGTATTTT
TRBV16	few	TRBJ1-5	NA	CASSQSSGYQPQHF	TGTGCCAGCAGCCAATCCTCAGGGTATCAGCCCCAGCATTTT
TRBV2	NA	TRBJ1-5	NA	CATRQDSNQPQHF	TGTGCCACGAGACAGGATAGCAATCAGCCCCAGCATTTT
TRBV20-1	few	TRBJ2-5	NA	CSATPRRELETQYF	TGCAGTGCTACCCCTAGACGGGAGCTAGAGACCCAGTACTTC
TRBV6-5	NA	TRBJ1-3	TRBD1	CASSFADRAGNTIYF	TGTGCCAGCAGTTTCGCCGACAGGGCTGGAAACACCATATATTTT
TRBV9	NA	TRBJ2-5	NA	CASQETQYF	TGTGCCAGTCAAGAGACCCAGTACTTC
TRBV20-1	many	TRBJ2-7	TRBD2	CSARGLAGFYEQYF	TGCAGTGCTAGAGGACTAGCGGGATTCTACGAGCAGTACTTC
TRBV14	many	TRBJ1-1	NA	CASSQDLGGPEAFF	TGTGCCAGCAGCCAAGATTTGGGGGGACCTGAAGCTTTCTTT
TRBV6-1	NA	TRBJ1-6	NA	CASSDNSPLRNSPLHF	TGTGCCAGCAGTGATAACAGCCCCTTAAGGAATTCACCCCTCCACTTT
TRBV5-5	few	TRBJ2-3	TRBD2	CASSLGTRGSDTQYF	TGTGCCAGCAGCCTCGGGACTAGAGGCTCAGATACGCAGTATTTT
TRBV5-1	many	TRBJ2-2	TRBD1	CASSPIPTGANTGELFF	TGCGCCAGCAGCCCAATACCGACAGGGGCGAACACCGGGGAGCTGTTTTTT
TRBV20-1	NA	TRBJ2-7	NA	CSARDTRTTSEQYF	TGCAGTGCTAGAGACACTAGGACCACTTCGGAGCAGTACTTC
TRBV20-1	few	TRBJ2-6	NA	CSAQTTSGANVLTF	TGCAGTGCGCAAACTACCTCTGGGGCCAACGTCCTGACTTTC
TRBV5-1	many	TRBJ1-4	NA	CASSRSGAGGEKLFF	TGCGCCAGCAGCAGATCAGGGGCAGGAGGTGAAAAACTGTTTTTT